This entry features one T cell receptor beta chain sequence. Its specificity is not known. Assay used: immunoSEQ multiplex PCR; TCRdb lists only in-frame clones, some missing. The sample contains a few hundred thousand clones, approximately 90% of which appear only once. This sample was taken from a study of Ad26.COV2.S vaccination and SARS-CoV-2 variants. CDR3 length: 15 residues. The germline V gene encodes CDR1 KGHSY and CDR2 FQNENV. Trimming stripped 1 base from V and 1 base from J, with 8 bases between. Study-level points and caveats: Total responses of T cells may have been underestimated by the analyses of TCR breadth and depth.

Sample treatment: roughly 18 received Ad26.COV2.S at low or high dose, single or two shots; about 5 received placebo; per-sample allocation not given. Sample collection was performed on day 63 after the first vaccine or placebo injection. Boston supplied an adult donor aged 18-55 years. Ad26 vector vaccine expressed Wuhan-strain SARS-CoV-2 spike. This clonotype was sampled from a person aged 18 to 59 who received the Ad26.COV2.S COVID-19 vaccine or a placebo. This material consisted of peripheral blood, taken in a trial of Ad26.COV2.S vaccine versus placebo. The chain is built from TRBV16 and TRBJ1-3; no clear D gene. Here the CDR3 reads CASSQYRESGNTIYF. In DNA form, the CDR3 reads TGTGCCAGCAGCCAATATAGAGAATCTGGAAACACCATATATTTT.